Described below is a single T cell receptor (beta chain) sequence and its context. Here immunoSEQ multiplex PCR was the method, and the copy in TCRdb shows in-frame clones only, minus some. The table includes fewer than 9,500 clones, around 92% detected once. Trimming left V 10 bases short and J 3 bases short, with 15 bases between. Germline loops: CDR1 LNHDA, CDR2 SQIVND (reference sequence). This CDR3 has 13 residues. This specimen belongs to a study of graft-versus-host responses after intestinal transplantation. The receptor was derived from a human patient who received an intestinal transplant, so some T cells may come from the graft donor. This sequence joins TRBV19 and TRBJ1-1; D not certain. The material was PBMCs, obtained around 30 days after intestinal transplant. The CDR3 nucleotides are TGTGCCATTTCGATATACCGGGACACTGAAGCTTTCTTT. Its protein is CAISIYRDTEAFF. The variable domain in full, with the rest retrieved from reference TRBV19 and TRBJ1-1, is DGGITQSPKYLFRKEGQNVTLSCEQNLNHDAMYWYRQDPGQGLRLIYYSQIVNDFQKGDIAEGYSVSREKKESFPLTVTSAQKNPTAFYLCAISIYRDTEAFFGQGTRLTVV.